The 26 T cell receptor beta chains presented below share a single source sample, sequenced in a study of regulatory T cells in long-lasting Graves disease. Time point defined: newly diagnosed GD, antithyroid drugs for less than 3 months. The TCR library used RNA extracted from PBMCs. Construction of the TCR beta libraries employed iRepertoire HTBI primers in conjunction with Arm-PCR of CDR3 regions. TCRdb reprocessed the multiplex PCR reads with MiXCR, giving one entry per CDR3 protein. The repertoire has 300,000 to 400,000 distinct CDR3 sequences, 15% to 20% of them found once; the top ten carry more than 35%. The source was peripheral blood mononuclear cells (PBMCs), collected at new diagnosis, from a patient treated with antithyroid drugs. These receptors were obtained from a female donor with Graves disease.

This clonotype was detected only a few times. It is likely a read error: a sequence one base away is far more abundant. V gene TRBV2 combines with J gene TRBJ2-3; 8 nucleotides match TRBD1. The J call may not be correct, given that the DNA end is closer to TRBJ2-5. The V gene's germline CDR1 is SNHLY and CDR2 FYNNEI. This CDR3 region has 13 residues. In DNA, the CDR3 is TGTGCCAGCAGTCCAGGGGGCTCGGGGACCCAGTACTTC. It encodes CASSPGGSGTQYF.

This clonotype was detected many times. This rearrangement joins TRBV10-1 to TRBJ2-1; tentatively, D is TRBD2 (5 bases). Trimming took 6 bases from V and 7 from J, leaving 16 bases between them. The CDR3 is 14 residues long. CDR1 and CDR2 (germline): WNHNN, SYGVQD (reference sequence). The CDR3 loop is CASSRTLSGNEQFF. The CDR3 nucleotides read TGCGCCAGCAGCAGGACCCTTTCGGGGAATGAGCAGTTCTTC.

Turning to this clonotype: This clone may be a read error of a much larger clone one base away. The chain couples TRBV6-1 to TRBJ2-7, with 9 bases lining up with TRBD2. V was clipped by 8 bases and J by 2 bases; unmatched bases: 7. Germline values: CDR1 MNHNS, CDR2 SASEGT. The CDR3 runs to 14 residues. The CDR3 nucleotides are TGTGCCAGCCAGGCGGGGGGGTCCCCCTACGAGCAGTACTTC. This gives the protein CASQAGGSPYEQYF.

There are a few counts of this clonotype. Possible read error: a much larger clone is one base away. The rearrangement uses TRBV2 and TRBJ1-5; TRBD1 might be the D (6 bases). The length of the CDR3 is 14 residues. Germline CDR1 and CDR2: SNHLY and FYNNEI. The CDR3 loop is CVTAGDPSNQPQHF. In DNA form, the CDR3 reads TGTGTCACAGCAGGGGACCCTAGCAATCAGCCCCAGCATTTT. Supplemented by reference TRBV2 and TRBJ1-5, the full variable domain reads EPEVTQTPSHQVTQMGQEVILRCVPISNHLYFYWYRQILGQKVEFLVSFYNNEISEKSEIFDDQFSVERPDGSNFTLKIRSTKLEDSAMYFCVTAGDPSNQPQHFGDGTRLSIL.

This clonotype was detected many times. The V and J genes are TRBV3-1 and TRBJ1-5; D call uncertain. Germline CDR1 is LGHDT and CDR2 is YNNKEL (reference sequence). V gave up 0 bases and J gave up 2 bases, with 11 bases separating them. This CDR3 spans 16 amino acids. The CDR3 sequence is CASSQDGMSGNQPQHF. CDR3 in DNA: TGTGCCAGCAGCCAAGATGGGATGAGTGGCAATCAGCCCCAGCATTTT. Variable domain in full (rest from reference TRBV3-1 and TRBJ1-5): DTAVSQTPKYLVTQMGNDKSIKCEQNLGHDTMYWYKQDSKKFLKIMFSYNNKELIINETVPNRFSPKSPDKAHLNLHINSLELGDSAVYFCASSQDGMSGNQPQHFGDGTRLSIL.

Details on this clonotype: A far larger clone lies a single base away; this is likely a read error. The chain employs TRBV7-2 and TRBJ1-2, with D unclear. Germline V gene sequence: CDR1 SGHTA, CDR2 FQGNSA. The V end lost 6 bases, the J end lost 2 bases, and 13 bases lay between the germline ends. The CDR3 spans 14 residues. The CDR3 DNA follows: TGTGCCAGCAGTGCGAGACTGCAAAACTATGGCTACACCTTC. Its translation: CASSARLQNYGYTF.

This clonotype was detected only a few times. A much larger clone differs by one base, so this may be a read error. CDR3: CASTRRLLAGGQYF. For the CDR3, the DNA is TGTGCCAGCACCCGAAGATTACTAGCGGGTGGGCAGTACTTC. This chain joins TRBV28 and TRBJ2-7; 9 bases line up with TRBD2. Germline-derived CDR1 and CDR2 are MDHEN and SYDVKM. V lost 7 bases and J lost 9; bases outside the gene matches: 13. CDR3 length equals 14 residues.

There are many counts of this clonotype. V and J are TRBV11-2 and TRBJ2-7; 15 bases fit TRBD2. There are 17 residues in the CDR3. V dropped 4 bases and J dropped 3; count of bases not matched to a gene: 7. Germline V CDR1 and CDR2: SGHAT, FQNNGV. CDR3 region: CASSYGLAGGPDYEQYF. The CDR3 nucleotides read TGTGCCAGCAGCTACGGACTAGCGGGAGGGCCTGACTACGAGCAGTACTTC. The entire variable domain, with the rest obtained from reference TRBV11-2 and TRBJ2-7, is as follows: EAGVAQSPRYKIIEKRQSVAFWCNPISGHATLYWYQQILGQGPKLLIQFQNNGVVDDSQLPKDRFSAERLKGVDSTLKIQPAKLEDSAVYLCASSYGLAGGPDYEQYFGPGTRLTVT.

This clonotype was seen only a few times. The rearrangement uses TRBV29-1 and TRBJ2-7; 8 bases are shared with TRBD1. V gave up 1 base and J gave up 2 bases; unmatched junction bases: 7. Per germline, CDR1 SQVTM and CDR2 ANQGSEA. The CDR3 is 15 amino acids. The DNA of the CDR3 is TGCAGCGTTGAAGGACTGGGACAGGAGGCCTACGAGCAGTACTTC. Protein sequence: CSVEGLGQEAYEQYF.

The chain recombines TRBV12-3 or TRBV12-4 with TRBJ1-1; D remains unclear. The length of the CDR3 is 13 residues. V was shortened by 6 bases and J by 8 bases, with 16 bases between the two germline ends. The CDR3 sequence: CASRLDTSGEAFF. In nucleotides, the CDR3 is TGTGCCAGCAGGCTCGACACTAGCGGCGAAGCTTTCTTT.

Note on this clonotype: One end of the junction varies from germline; a read error may be responsible. This chain uses TRBV27 with TRBJ2-3; possibly TRBD2 for D (6 bases). The CDR3 consists of 15 residues. Germline V CDR1 and CDR2: MNHEY, SMNVEV (reference sequence). CDR3 sequence reads: CASGVGGIGSETQYF. The DNA of the CDR3 is TGTGCCAGCGGGGTGGGCGGGATTGGGTCAGAAACGCAGTATTTT.

Ten or more counts support this clonotype. V usage is TRBV2 and J usage is TRBJ2-1; the D gene is possibly TRBD2 (6 bases). Gene TRBJ2-5 matches the end of the DNA better, so the J call may be wrong. Germline V gene lookup returns CDR1 SNHLY and CDR2 FYNNEI. This CDR3 comprises 13 residues. The CDR3 reads CASSAWEAETQYF. DNA of the CDR3: TGTGCCAGCAGTGCTTGGGAGGCGGAGACCCAGTACTTC.

Ten or more counts support this clonotype. This chain links TRBV20-1 with TRBJ2-5, with TRBD1 matching 9 bases. V lost 3 bases to trimming and J lost 3 bases; unmatched junction nucleotides: 5. Germline-derived CDR1 and CDR2 are DFQATT and SNEGSKA (reference sequence). CDR3 length: 14 amino acids. CDR3 protein: CSARPQGAEETQYF. In DNA form, the CDR3 reads TGCAGTGCTAGGCCACAGGGGGCTGAAGAGACCCAGTACTTC.

This clonotype was observed a few times. The chain employs TRBV13 and TRBJ2-7; D possibly uses TRBD1 or TRBD2 (5 bases each). Trimming stripped 7 bases from V and 0 bases from J, with 13 bases between. Germline V CDR1 and CDR2: PRHDT, FYEKMQ (reference sequence). The CDR3 is 14 amino acids. CDR3 protein: CASTPRGSSYEQYF. The CDR3 DNA reads TGTGCCAGCACCCCCCGGGGCAGCTCCTACGAGCAGTACTTC.

This clonotype was recorded at least ten times. This sequence joins TRBV27 and TRBJ1-1; D uncertain. Germline V gene sequence: CDR1 MNHEY, CDR2 SMNVEV (reference sequence). Trimming cost V 2 bases and J 0 bases, with 13 bases left between them. The CDR3 consists of 16 residues. The CDR3: CASSLRGRLLNTEAFF. DNA of the CDR3: TGTGCCAGCAGTTTACGAGGACGGCTATTGAACACTGAAGCTTTCTTT.

This clonotype was seen a handful of times. This sequence joins TRBV19 and TRBJ1-2; no firm D call. V dropped 5 bases and J dropped 8 bases, with 21 bases sitting between them. Germline assignment: CDR1 LNHDA and CDR2 SQIVND (reference sequence). The CDR3 loop spans 15 amino acids. The DNA for the CDR3 is TGTGCCAGTAGTCGTGGGGATTTAAGTGCCAAGGGCTACACCTTC. This codes for CASSRGDLSAKGYTF.

The V call is TRBV6-2 or TRBV6-3, the J call TRBJ2-3, with a weak D call TRBD2 (5 bases). Germline V gene sequence: CDR1 MNHEY, CDR2 SVGEGT. Trimming took 8 bases from V and 4 from J, leaving 10 bases between them. This CDR3 has 12 residues. For the CDR3, the DNA is TGTGCCAGCGGGAGATCGGCAGATACGCAGTATTTT. Its protein is CASGRSADTQYF.

This clonotype was seen ten or more times. The V call is TRBV6-1, the J call TRBJ2-1; a weak D match, TRBD1 (5 bases). Trimming pared 6 bases from V and 2 bases from J, leaving 11 bases between. In germline, CDR1 is MNHNS, CDR2 SASEGT. The CDR3 has 14 residues. CDR3 amino acids: CASRQDIPYNEQFF. The CDR3 DNA follows: TGTGCCAGCAGGCAGGACATCCCCTACAATGAGCAGTTCTTC.

This clonotype was picked up many times. The chain uses TRBV2 and TRBJ2-5, with TRBD1 identical over 7 bases. This CDR3 spans 14 amino acids. V was pared by 11 bases and J by 1 base, with 10 bases of the junction left unmatched. Germline CDR1 is SNHLY and CDR2 is FYNNEI. The CDR3 sequence: CASSRQGSQETQYF. The CDR3 region has the DNA TGTGCCTCCTCCCGACAGGGCTCCCAAGAGACCCAGTACTTC. The whole variable domain, remainder taken from reference TRBV2 and TRBJ2-5, is EPEVTQTPSHQVTQMGQEVILRCVPISNHLYFYWYRQILGQKVEFLVSFYNNEISEKSEIFDDQFSVERPDGSNFTLKIRSTKLEDSAMYFCASSRQGSQETQYFGPGTRLLVL.

The chain uses TRBV6-2 or TRBV6-3 and TRBJ2-3; D possibly corresponds to TRBD2 (6 bases). CDR1 and CDR2 from the germline V gene are MNHEY and SVGEGT. V shed 5 bases and J shed 3 bases, with 15 bases lying between them. CDR3 size: 15 residues. The CDR3, as DNA: TGTGCCAGCAGTACCGGGGCTCGGGGGACAGATACGCAGTATTTT. The encoded protein is CASSTGARGTDTQYF.

This clonotype was seen more than once but under ten times. This chain connects TRBV28 to TRBJ1-1; D is ambiguous. The CDR3 contains 16 residues. The germline V gene encodes CDR1 MDHEN and CDR2 SYDVKM. V gave up 2 bases and J gave up 2 bases, with 15 bases separating them. CDR3 sequence (DNA): TGTGCCAGCAGTTTAGGGGTCGGGCAGAGAAACACTGAAGCTTTCTTT. It specifies CASSLGVGQRNTEAFF.

This clonotype was recorded at least ten times. The chain recombines TRBV6-1 with TRBJ1-5; a weak D match, TRBD1 (5 bases). Per germline, CDR1 MNHNS and CDR2 SASEGT. The CDR3 loop spans 14 amino acids. Trimming removed 8 bases at V and 1 base at J, with 12 bases between. DNA of the CDR3: TGTGCCAGCCTCGGGCAGGGCAGCAATCAGCCCCAGCATTTT. Translating gives CASLGQGSNQPQHF.

Many counts were recorded for this clonotype. The chain carries TRBV7-2 and TRBJ2-7; 11 bases align to TRBD2. This CDR3 has 14 amino acids. The V gene's germline CDR1 is SGHTA and CDR2 FQGNSA. Trimming removed 5 bases from V and 2 bases from J; junction bases left unmatched: 2. CDR3 sequence (DNA): TGTGCCAGCAGCGTTAGCGGGAGGGCCTACGAGCAGTACTTC. It translates to CASSVSGRAYEQYF.

This clonotype was found many times. The chain couples TRBV28 to TRBJ1-1; a possible D gene is TRBD1 (6 bases). The CDR3 spans 14 residues. The germline V gene has CDR1 MDHEN and CDR2 SYDVKM. With 6 bases removed from V and 10 bases from J, the gap between germline ends came to 21 bases. The CDR3 loop is CASSPRAGASGAFF. The CDR3 DNA follows: TGTGCCAGCAGCCCTAGGGCAGGGGCTAGCGGAGCTTTCTTT.

The chain joins TRBV6-1 to TRBJ2-3, with D perhaps matching TRBD2 (6 bases). V dropped 9 bases and J dropped 7 bases, with 17 bases sitting between them. CDR1 MNHNS and CDR2 SASEGT come from the germline V gene. The CDR3 consists of 13 residues. CDR3 in amino acids: CASRLEGGNTQYF. The CDR3 DNA reads as TGTGCCAGTCGTTTGGAAGGAGGGAATACGCAGTATTTT.

This clonotype was recorded many times. The rearrangement joins TRBV4-1 to TRBJ1-5, with D possibly TRBD1 on 5 matching bases. V was pared by 0 bases and J by 1 base, with 16 bases between. Germline V gene sequence: CDR1 MGHRA, CDR2 YSYEKL. This CDR3 is built from 18 residues. The CDR3 region has the DNA TGCGCCAGCAGCCAAGAATCGGCCAGGGTGAGAAGCAATCAGCCCCAGCATTTT. It is translated as CASSQESARVRSNQPQHF.